This T cell receptor (beta chain) derives from a study of blood T cell repertoires in COVID-19. This clone showed up just once. Sequencing was performed with immunoSEQ multiplex PCR; in TCRdb, only in-frame clones are kept and a portion is missing. This table holds approximately 62,000 clones, approximately 90% found once. The sequence derives from a human donor with active COVID-19. The donor label of this sample is uncertain. Sequences were obtained from peripheral blood.

DNA for the CDR3: TGTGCCAGCAAGCAGACAGGCCCAAATGAAAAACTGTTTTTT. Protein product: CASKQTGPNEKLFF. V and J are TRBV7-3 and TRBJ1-4; tentative D call: TRBD1 (6 bases). This CDR3 has 14 residues. Germline V gene data show CDR1 as SGHTA and CDR2 as FQGTGA. Trimming pared 7 bases from V and 5 bases from J, leaving 14 bases between.